This T cell receptor beta chain was sequenced for a study of CDR3 diversity in severe acne. TCRdb passed the PCR reads through MiXCR, listing each CDR3 protein once. The sample shows roughly 81,000 distinct CDR3 sequences, around half of them seen only once. Deletions cut 5 bases from V and 4 bases from J, with 9 bases between. CDR3 length: 14 residues. V usage is TRBV12-3 or TRBV12-4 and J usage is TRBJ2-6; D not resolved. The receptor comes from a male donor in good health, serving as a control. The sequencing input was blood. The CDR3 region is CASSEALGANVLTF. The CDR3 DNA follows: TGTGCCAGCAGTGAAGCGCTCGGGGCCAACGTCCTGACTTTC.